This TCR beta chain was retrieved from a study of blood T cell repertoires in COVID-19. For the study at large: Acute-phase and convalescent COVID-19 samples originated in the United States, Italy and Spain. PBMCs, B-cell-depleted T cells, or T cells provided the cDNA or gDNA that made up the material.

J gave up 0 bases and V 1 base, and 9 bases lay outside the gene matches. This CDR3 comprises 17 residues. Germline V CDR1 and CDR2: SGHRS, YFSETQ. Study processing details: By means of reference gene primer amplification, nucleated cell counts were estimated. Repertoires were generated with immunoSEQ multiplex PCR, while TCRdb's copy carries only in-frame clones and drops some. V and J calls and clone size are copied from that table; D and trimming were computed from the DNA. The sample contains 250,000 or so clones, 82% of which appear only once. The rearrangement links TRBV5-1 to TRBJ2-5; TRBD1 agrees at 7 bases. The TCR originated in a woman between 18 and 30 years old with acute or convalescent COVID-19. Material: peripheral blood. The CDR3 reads CASSLTRTGSNQETQYF. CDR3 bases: TGCGCCAGCAGCTTGACCCGGACAGGATCTAACCAAGAGACCCAGTACTTC.